A selection of T cell receptor beta chains follows, all from one sample in a study of blood T cell repertoires in COVID-19. Data came from immunoSEQ multiplex PCR; TCRdb stores just in-frame clones and leaves some out. The sample lists fewer than 350,000 clones; 86% were seen once. The material sequenced was PBMCs or T cells enriched from blood (not recorded which). The source is a woman aged 40-49 years with acute COVID-19. The CDR3 runs from the conserved cysteine through the conserved F or W. D genes are given only for firm matches. Size values are once, few and many counts, or a class for expanded clones, and some rows have none.

size: .
J: TRBJ2-1
V: TRBV6-6
D: TRBD1
CDR3: CASSYSGQGLATQQFF
DNA: TGTGCCAGCAGTTACTCTGGACAGGGACTCGCAACCCAGCAGTTCTTC

size: .
J: TRBJ2-1
V: TRBV19
D: .
CDR3: CASSTRFRDNEQFF
DNA: TGTGCCAGTAGCACACGTTTCCGGGACAATGAGCAGTTCTTC

size: once
J: TRBJ2-3
V: TRBV6-1
D: TRBD2
CDR3: CASSEFFGSGGTDTQYF
DNA: TGTGCCAGCAGTGAATTTTTTGGTAGCGGGGGCACAGATACGCAGTATTTT

size: .
J: TRBJ1-1
V: TRBV6-5
D: .
CDR3: CASTPGWSGTEAFF
DNA: TGTGCCAGCACCCCGGGCTGGTCAGGGACTGAAGCTTTCTTT

size: .
J: TRBJ2-7
V: TRBV5-1
D: TRBD2
CDR3: CASSQTSGTPPEQYF
DNA: TGCGCCAGCAGCCAAACTAGCGGGACCCCCCCCGAGCAGTACTTC

size: .
J: TRBJ2-2
V: TRBV11-2
D: .
CDR3: CASSLVEAGELFF
DNA: TGTGCCAGCAGCTTAGTCGAGGCCGGGGAGCTGTTTTTT

size: .
J: TRBJ2-1
V: TRBV7-2
D: .
CDR3: CASTLGRGSDEQFF
DNA: TGTGCCAGCACCCTCGGGCGGGGAAGCGATGAGCAGTTCTTC

size: once
J: TRBJ2-2
V: TRBV2
D: TRBD2
CDR3: CASRSGTSSANTGELFF
DNA: TGTGCCAGCAGGTCCGGGACTAGCAGCGCGAACACCGGGGAGCTGTTTTTT

size: .
J: TRBJ1-2
V: TRBV29-1
D: .
CDR3: CSVSDRGEKGYTF
DNA: TGCAGCGTGAGTGACCGGGGGGAAAAGGGCTACACCTTC

size: .
J: TRBJ2-7
V: TRBV7-6
D: .
CDR3: CASSLRSVSYEQYF
DNA: TGTGCCAGCAGTCTTAGATCGGTGTCCTACGAGCAGTACTTC

size: .
J: TRBJ2-3
V: TRBV6-1
D: .
CDR3: CASSEEGPGRLTDTQYF
DNA: TGTGCCAGCAGTGAGGAGGGGCCGGGACGGCTCACAGATACGCAGTATTTT